The 12 T cell receptor beta chains presented below share a single source sample, sequenced in a study of response to subunit inactivated influenza vaccine. One entry per CDR3 protein results from TCRdb running MiXCR on the RT-PCR reads. Here the sample spans 750,000 to 850,000 distinct CDR3 sequences, 15% to 20% being singletons. The sample was PBMCs from blood, taken less than 6 days after vaccination. The origin of the receptors is a man in his forties or fifties who received an inactivated influenza vaccine.

The chain combines TRBV5-1 with TRBJ2-1; 8 bases are a match to TRBD2. The length of the CDR3 is 17 residues. Germline V gene data show CDR1 as SGHRS and CDR2 as YFSETQ. The ends lost 4 bases at V and 1 base at J; junction bases unmatched: 10. CDR3 amino acids: CASSARGGTGSYNEQFF. In DNA, the CDR3 is TGCGCCAGCAGCGCCCGGGGGGGGACGGGATCCTACAATGAGCAGTTCTTC.

This clonotype has just one count. The chain joins TRBV20-1 to TRBJ2-7; 10 bases line up with TRBD1. Unmatched junction bases numbered 8, after V lost 3 bases and J lost 3 bases. This CDR3 is 15 amino acids long. Germline V lookup: CDR1 DFQATT, CDR2 SNEGSKA (reference sequence). The CDR3 protein is CSASTRTGGFYEQYF. CDR3 in DNA: TGCAGTGCTAGTACCCGGACAGGGGGATTCTACGAGCAGTACTTC.

This clonotype was observed a handful of times. The chain links TRBV5-1 to TRBJ2-1; no clear D. V was trimmed by 0 bases and J by 8 bases, leaving 15 bases between them. The CDR3 length is 15 residues. The germline V gene encodes CDR1 SGHRS and CDR2 YFSETQ. Written as DNA, the CDR3 is TGCGCCAGCAGCTTGGTTCCCGAAAACATGCATGAGCAGTTCTTC. Translating it yields CASSLVPENMHEQFF.

The chain uses TRBV7-6 and TRBJ2-7, with 9 positions matching TRBD1. The CDR3 loop spans 15 amino acids. Germline V gene lookup returns CDR1 SGHVS and CDR2 FNYEAQ. The trim removed 1 base at V and 7 bases at J, leaving 8 bases unmatched. Here the CDR3 DNA reads TGTGCCAGCAGCTTAGGGGTGGGACAGGGAAGAGAGCAGTACTTC. Protein sequence: CASSLGVGQGREQYF.

This sequence joins TRBV9 and TRBJ2-1, with 8 bases fitting TRBD2. V dropped 0 bases and J dropped 2; count of bases not matched to a gene: 13. The germline gives CDR1 SGDLS, CDR2 YYNGEE. This CDR3 is built from 19 residues. CDR3 residues: CASSVGGRGGLAAYNEQFF. As DNA, the CDR3 is TGTGCCAGCAGCGTAGGGGGACGGGGGGGACTGGCAGCCTACAATGAGCAGTTCTTC.

This chain uses TRBV28 with TRBJ2-5; 8 nucleotides agree with TRBD2. Trimming removed 5 bases from V and 0 bases from J; junction bases left unmatched: 14. The germline CDR1 and CDR2 sequences are MDHEN and SYDVKM. CDR3 length: 18 residues. The CDR3, as DNA: TGTGCCAGCAGTCCCATGTTCAGCGGGAGAGCAGACCAAGAGACCCAGTACTTC. It is translated as CASSPMFSGRADQETQYF.

This chain uses TRBV12-3 or TRBV12-4 with TRBJ2-1; D remains unclear. This CDR3 is built from 15 residues. The V gene lost 7 bases and the J gene lost 4 bases, with 17 bases spanning the gap. CDR3 nucleotide sequence: TGTGCCAGCACTATTTCTTTGGCCGGGTACAATGAGCAGTTCTTC. Its translation is CASTISLAGYNEQFF.

At least ten counts were recorded for this clonotype. V usage is TRBV12-3 or TRBV12-4 and J usage is TRBJ2-7, with D unclear. Trimming cost V 1 base and J 2 bases, with 6 bases left between them. CDR3 length: 13 residues. The CDR3 region has the DNA TGTGCCAGCAGTTTAGGACATCCCTACGAGCAGTACTTC. This translates into CASSLGHPYEQYF.

The CDR3 DNA is TGCAGTGCTAGAGAACAGCCGAGGGAGGAGACCCAGTACTTC. Translation gives CSAREQPREETQYF. This chain joins TRBV20-1 and TRBJ2-5; TRBD2 is a possible D gene (5 bases). Trimming took 0 bases from V and 5 from J, leaving 13 bases between them. Germline V CDR1 and CDR2: DFQATT, SNEGSKA (reference sequence). This CDR3 has 14 amino acids.

This clonotype has only a few counts. CDR3 coding DNA: TGCAGCGTCGCGACTCGAGCGGGAGGGCCAACAGATACGCAGTATTTT. Its translation is CSVATRAGGPTDTQYF. The rearrangement joins TRBV29-1 to TRBJ2-3; 10 nucleotides agree with TRBD2. With V trimmed by 6 bases and J by 3 bases, 12 bases remained unmatched. CDR3 length: 16 residues. The germline V gene has CDR1 SQVTM and CDR2 ANQGSEA.

This clonotype was counted between two and nine times. The genes are TRBV6-1 and TRBJ1-4, with D maybe TRBD1 (6 bases). The CDR3 has 15 amino acids. Deletions cut 5 bases from V and 7 bases from J, with 17 bases between. The germline gives CDR1 MNHNS, CDR2 SASEGT. The CDR3 loop is CASSLSRGGSEKLFF. CDR3 nucleotides: TGTGCCAGCAGTCTTTCCAGGGGAGGGAGTGAAAAACTGTTTTTT.

The rearrangement uses TRBV20-1 and TRBJ2-4; TRBD2 is a possible D gene (5 bases). CDR1 DFQATT and CDR2 SNEGSKA come from the germline V gene (reference sequence). Between the trimmed V and J ends, which lost 6 bases and 7 bases, there was a span of 19 bases. There are 14 residues in the CDR3. CDR3 region: CSAFHRRGVNIQYF. The CDR3 region has the DNA TGCAGTGCGTTCCATCGTCGGGGTGTCAACATTCAGTACTTC.